This record covers a single T cell receptor (beta chain). Its antigen target is currently unknown. Per-nucleotide qualities are absent, and no much larger clonotype sits a single base away. The CDR3 regions of human TCRbeta chains were analyzed by immunosequencing. Regarding the original processing steps: TCRs in the repertoires were compared against a reference library of SARS-CoV-2-specific TCRs that had been generated with the MIRA antigen-specificity platform. Breadth was defined as the fraction of unique TCRs that were SARS-CoV-2-associated. Depth was defined as the fraction of total T cells that were SARS-CoV-2-associated. Using the MIRA data, every spike-specific TCR was mapped to the spike region that the TCR reacted to and assigned to either a CD4 or a CD8 class. Log10-transformed breadth and depth values were compared by one-way ANOVA with Sidak's multiple comparisons tests. The table was pulled from immuneACCESS by TCRdb, which kept in-frame rearrangements only. Such tables lose some clones; where checked, under half of the loss comes from unresolved V genes, and the rest has no known cause. V, J and clone size are taken as reported in that table, and D and trimming were inferred from the DNA itself. The sample records some 86,000 clones, around nine tenths of which are singletons. The top ten hold 6.9% of the sample.

Read against the paper, the sample's time point label means: about 28 days (+/-7) after the second vaccine dose. AZD1222 recipients whose second dose came at about 4 weeks and those whose second dose came at about 12 weeks were combined into one group, since spike-specific TCR depth and breadth did not differ between the two schedules. Vaccinee samples were obtained from the UK trials COV001 and COV002, which included a single-blind randomized controlled phase 2/3 trial of AZD1222 (ChAdOx1 nCoV-19) in healthy adults. For TCRbeta chain sequencing, PBMC samples from trial participants were taken at day 0 and at day 28 after the second dose. From the germline V gene (reference sequence), CDR1 is SEHNR and CDR2 is FQNEAQ. From cysteine to phenylalanine, the CDR3 is 17 amino acids long. The kept DNA is CDR3 alone, 51 bases in frame from the first base. Germline trimming amounts to 5 bases on V and 6 bases on J, with 14 as the count of junction bases outside the gene matches.

The data stem from a study of T cell responses to AZD1222 COVID-19 vaccine listed by TCRdb under 2021. For the wider study: A total of around 240 trial participants underwent TCR sequencing, of whom 200 to 220 received two doses of AZD1222 and some 26 received two doses of the MenACWY control vaccine. Trial participants were enrolled into age subgroups of 18-55, 56-69 and 70-plus years, which contained approximately 150, 30 and 60 TCR-sequenced participants, respectively. What the study reported, not specific to this receptor: The 56-69-year group was small, and its depth increase did not reach significance, likely because of low power. Most participants were white British and females outnumbered males, and the authors suggested that clonal diversity may have been underestimated. No day 14 peak-response samples were available, so repertoires were characterized only after the peak T cell response. Conclusions about previously exposed vaccinees are limited, since just five to seven AZD1222 recipients were seropositive for SARS-CoV-2 at baseline. The vaccine-associated CD4 TCRs covered the entire spike protein, and the dominant responses fell in regions 160-218 and 743-854. After two AZD1222 doses, spike-specific TCR breadth and depth were significantly higher than at day 0 and than in MenACWY recipients. Reportedly, almost half of the unique spike-specific TCRs recognized epitopes lying outside the regions that are mutated in the B.1.351 and B.1.1.7 variants.

The receptor chain draws on TRBV7-9 and TRBJ1-4; TRBD1 agrees with 8 junctional bases. The material was peripheral blood, obtained 28 days after the second AZD1222 dose. This receptor was identified in an adult who received the AZD1222 COVID-19 vaccine. DNA sequence: TGTGCCAGCAGCACCCGGACAGGGTTCGGGCTTGATGAAAAACTGTTTTTT. This translates into CASSTRTGFGLDEKLFF.